The T cell receptor (beta chain) described here comes from a study of patients and donors after allogeneic stem cell transplantation. This clonotype showed up just a few times. The CDR3 spans 15 residues. V was clipped by 5 bases and J by 0 bases, with 11 bases between them. Germline V gene data show CDR1 as SGHTA and CDR2 as FQGTGA. One entry per CDR3 protein, called by TCRdb with MiXCR from the RT-PCR reads. The data show approximately 210,000 distinct CDR3 sequences, roughly two fifths seen once. The sequence was collected from a human donor who was either an allogeneic HSCT recipient or a stem cell or donor lymphocyte infusion donor (not recorded which). It is not recorded whose cells these are; they may come from a transplant donor. The rearrangement uses TRBV7-3 and TRBJ1-3; no definite D call. The sample taken for sequencing was blood, either unsorted or a sorted T cell fraction (not recorded which). DNA for the CDR3: TGTGCCAGCAGCCATGACGGAGACTCTGGAAACACCATATATTTT. As protein: CASSHDGDSGNTIYF.